These 15 T cell receptor beta chains share one sample of origin, sequenced in a study of OX40 agonist ivuxolimab in advanced cancers. This table comes from immunoSEQ multiplex PCR, and its TCRdb copy is limited to in-frame clones, with some not included. The sample has under 70,000 clones; 65% to 85% are singletons. This specimen consisted of CD4+ or CD8+ T cells sorted from blood, obtained in a trial of the OX40 agonist ivuxolimab. The receptor source for this set is an adult with an advanced solid tumor such as melanoma, head and neck, liver or kidney cancer.

Only a few counts were recorded for this clone. The chain combines TRBV25-1 with TRBJ1-6, with TRBD1 as a possible D gene (5 bases). The V end was cut by 8 bases, the J end by 6 bases, with 11 bases between. The germline V gene has CDR1 MGHDK and CDR2 SYGVNS. This CDR3 has 13 amino acids. CDR3 amino acids: CASSIGGNSPLHF. The CDR3 DNA reads TGTGCCAGCTCGATCGGGGGTAATTCACCCCTCCACTTT.

The chain has TRBV19 and TRBJ1-3; D is possibly TRBD1 (6 bases). V lost 6 bases and J lost 3, with 12 bases in between. The CDR3 is 14 amino acids. Germline V gives CDR1 LNHDA, CDR2 SQIVND (reference sequence). This CDR3 reads CASSRTGNGNTIYF. The CDR3 nucleotides are TGTGCCAGTAGCCGAACAGGGAATGGAAACACCATATATTTT.

Points on this clone: Sequence at one end of the junction differs from germline and may be a read error. The chain recombines TRBV7-2 with TRBJ2-1, with 13 bases lining up with TRBD2. CDR3 size: 17 residues. The germline V gene has CDR1 SGHTA and CDR2 FQGNSA. CDR3 loop: CASSSGLAGASSNEQFF. In nucleotides, the CDR3 is TGTGCCAGCAGCTCCGGACTAGCGGGGGCCTCCTCCAATGAGCAGTTCTTC.

This clone was observed a few times. The chain carries TRBV2 and TRBJ2-5, with 8 bases aligning to TRBD1. The CDR3 has 15 residues. Trimming cost V 6 bases and J 2 bases; bases outside gene matches: 8. Germline V gives CDR1 SNHLY, CDR2 FYNNEI. This CDR3 is CASRQTGVRQETQYF. CDR3 sequence (DNA): TGTGCCAGCAGGCAGACAGGGGTGAGGCAAGAGACCCAGTACTTC.

This sequence joins TRBV19 and TRBJ2-5, with 12 bases fitting TRBD2. J was trimmed by 11 bases and V by 5 bases; bases with no gene match: 9. Germline CDR1 and CDR2: LNHDA and SQIVND (reference sequence). The CDR3 is made up of 14 amino acids. This chain's CDR3 is CASSWTSGDPPQYF. In nucleotides, the CDR3 is TGTGCCAGTAGTTGGACTAGCGGGGACCCCCCGCAGTACTTC. Drawing the rest from reference TRBV19 and TRBJ2-5, the complete variable domain is DGGITQSPKYLFRKEGQNVTLSCEQNLNHDAMYWYRQDPGQGLRLIYYSQIVNDFQKGDIAEGYSVSREKKESFPLTVTSAQKNPTAFYLCASSWTSGDPPQYFGPGTRLLVL.

This chain links TRBV11-2 with TRBJ1-1, with 8 nucleotides matching TRBD1. Germline V CDR1 and CDR2: SGHAT, FQNNGV. The CDR3 runs to 14 residues. After removal of 6 bases from V and 2 bases from J, the junction contained 5 bases not matched to a gene. CDR3 nucleotides: TGTGCCAGCAGGTCGGACAGGGCTAACACTGAAGCTTTCTTT. This codes for CASRSDRANTEAFF. Together with reference TRBV11-2 and TRBJ1-1, the CDR3 gives the full variable domain: EAGVAQSPRYKIIEKRQSVAFWCNPISGHATLYWYQQILGQGPKLLIQFQNNGVVDDSQLPKDRFSAERLKGVDSTLKIQPAKLEDSAVYLCASRSDRANTEAFFGQGTRLTVV.

This chain joins TRBV27 and TRBJ2-1, with 9 bases fitting TRBD2. J lost 10 bases, V lost 8 bases, and 12 bases had no gene match. The CDR3 is 14 amino acids. Germline CDR1 and CDR2: MNHEY and SMNVEV (reference sequence). In DNA form, the CDR3 reads TGTGCCAGCGTACAAAGCGGGGGGACGGGCGAGCAGTTCTTC. Translation: CASVQSGGTGEQFF.

This clone is classed as medium-sized. The chain is built from TRBV7-2 and TRBJ1-2; 7 bases are a match to TRBD1. This CDR3 region has 15 residues. Germline lookup yields CDR1 SGHTA and CDR2 FQGNSA. The V and J ends lost 1 base and 4 bases, in that order; junction bases with no gene match: 6. The CDR3 region has the DNA TGTGCCAGCAGCTTAGACAACAGGGGATCCTATGGCTACACCTTC. Translated: CASSLDNRGSYGYTF.

The chain couples TRBV6-1 to TRBJ1-3; 9 bases line up with TRBD1. The CDR3 totals 12 residues. The J segment lost 15 bases and the V segment lost 6 bases, leaving 9 bases of the junction unmatched. In germline, CDR1 is MNHNS, CDR2 SASEGT. Here the CDR3 DNA reads TGTGCCAGCAGAGAATTTTCGGGACAGGGATATTTT. It codes for CASREFSGQGYF.

The genes are TRBV7-6 and TRBJ2-3; 12 bases line up with TRBD2. Germline CDR1 reads SGHVS; CDR2 reads FNYEAQ. V shed 5 bases, J shed 5 bases, and the junction held 5 bases outside the gene matches. The CDR3 totals 15 residues. CDR3 amino acids: CASSASGGGEDTQYF. The DNA for the CDR3 is TGTGCCAGCAGCGCTAGCGGGGGGGGAGAAGATACGCAGTATTTT.

The rearrangement uses TRBV11-3 and TRBJ2-5; D gene unclear. Germline V lookup: CDR1 SGHNT, CDR2 YENEEA. V was pared by 1 base and J by 1 base, with 13 bases between. The length of the CDR3 is 16 residues. In nucleotides, the CDR3 is TGTGCCAGCAGCTTAGCGCCCCGGGTGCGCCAAGAGACCCAGTACTTC. It codes for CASSLAPRVRQETQYF.

The V and J genes are TRBV2 and TRBJ2-2; TRBD1 aligns across 8 bases. V gave up 1 base and J gave up 6 bases; unmatched junction bases: 4. The CDR3 length is 15 residues. Germline CDR1 SNHLY, CDR2 FYNNEI. The CDR3 nucleotides read TGTGCCAGCAGTGAAGTGCAGGGGGCGGCCGGGGAGCTGTTTTTT. Its protein product is CASSEVQGAAGELFF.

V is TRBV19 and J is TRBJ2-4, with TRBD2 matching 7 bases. The CDR3 sequence is 16 residues long. CDR1 LNHDA and CDR2 SQIVND come from the germline V gene (reference sequence). V lost 3 bases, J lost 1 base, and 6 bases stayed unmatched. The CDR3 bases are TGTGCCAGTAGTATTAGCCCTAGCGGCGCCAAAAACATTCAGTACTTC. Amino acid sequence: CASSISPSGAKNIQYF.

This sequence joins TRBV5-1 and TRBJ1-1; the D gene is possibly TRBD1 (5 bases). The CDR3 runs 16 residues. The V end lost 3 bases, the J end lost 1 base, and 16 bases lay between the germline ends. Germline V gives CDR1 SGHRS, CDR2 YFSETQ. The CDR3 DNA follows: TGCGCCAGCAGCTCCAGGTCAGTACAGGAGAACACTGAAGCTTTCTTT. Its protein is CASSSRSVQENTEAFF.

The rearrangement uses TRBV27 and TRBJ1-4; D possibly corresponds to TRBD1 (6 bases). V was shortened by 5 bases and J by 8 bases, with 12 bases between the two germline ends. Germline values: CDR1 MNHEY, CDR2 SMNVEV (reference sequence). The CDR3 length is 13 residues. The CDR3 bases are TGTGCCAGCAGTACAGGGTCGGGGGAAAAACTGTTTTTT. This translates into CASSTGSGEKLFF.